A selection of T cell receptor beta chains follows, all from one sample in a study of graft-versus-host responses after intestinal transplantation. Their antigens are not known. Data came from immunoSEQ multiplex PCR; TCRdb stores just in-frame clones and leaves some out. The sample holds around 95,000 clones, about 90% seen once. The specimen was unstimulated CD4+ T cells sorted from spleen or lymph node cells, collected before transplant. These receptors all stem from a human donor who was the organ donor for an intestinal transplant. Each CDR3 is given with its conserved first and last residue. Fields, in order: V gene, D gene, J gene, clone size, CDR3 protein, CDR3 DNA. The D gene is left open where the match is weak. For some rows the clone size is stated as once, few or many, or as a class when expanded; others skip it.

V gene: TRBV9
D gene: NA
J gene: TRBJ2-2
clone size: NA
CDR3 protein: CASSVGTGGGTGELFF
CDR3 DNA: TGTGCCAGCAGCGTAGGAACAGGGGGGGGGACCGGGGAGCTGTTTTTT

V gene: TRBV29-1
D gene: NA
J gene: TRBJ2-7
clone size: NA
CDR3 protein: CSVAQRGERYEQYF
CDR3 DNA: TGCAGCGTTGCCCAGAGGGGGGAACGCTACGAGCAGTACTTC

V gene: TRBV29-1
D gene: NA
J gene: TRBJ1-1
clone size: few
CDR3 protein: CSVAPRLSRNTEAFF
CDR3 DNA: TGCAGCGTTGCGCCGAGGCTCAGTAGGAACACTGAAGCTTTCTTT

V gene: TRBV29-1
D gene: NA
J gene: TRBJ1-3
clone size: NA
CDR3 protein: CSAVKGGTGNTIYF
CDR3 DNA: TGCAGCGCGGTTAAGGGGGGAACTGGAAACACCATATATTTT

V gene: TRBV5-1
D gene: NA
J gene: TRBJ1-6
clone size: once
CDR3 protein: CASSLGSSANSPLHF
CDR3 DNA: TGCGCCAGCAGCTTAGGAAGCTCAGCCAATTCACCCCTCCACTTT

V gene: TRBV6-5
D gene: NA
J gene: TRBJ1-1
clone size: NA
CDR3 protein: CASSYMDRAFF
CDR3 DNA: TGTGCCAGCAGTTACATGGACCGAGCTTTCTTT

V gene: TRBV11-2
D gene: NA
J gene: TRBJ1-2
clone size: NA
CDR3 protein: CASRPVGANDGYTF
CDR3 DNA: TGTGCCAGCAGACCGGTAGGGGCGAATGATGGCTACACCTTC

V gene: TRBV11-1
D gene: NA
J gene: TRBJ1-3
clone size: NA
CDR3 protein: CASRAGTRRSDTIYF
CDR3 DNA: TGTGCCAGCAGAGCCGGGACGCGACGAAGTGACACCATATATTTT

V gene: TRBV28
D gene: NA
J gene: TRBJ2-4
clone size: NA
CDR3 protein: CASSLLVTKNIQYF
CDR3 DNA: TGTGCCAGCAGTTTACTGGTCACCAAAAACATTCAGTACTTC

V gene: TRBV4-2
D gene: TRBD2
J gene: TRBJ2-5
clone size: NA
CDR3 protein: CASSQDGAGGQETQYF
CDR3 DNA: TGTGCCAGCAGCCAAGATGGGGCGGGGGGCCAAGAGACCCAGTACTTC

V gene: TRBV2
D gene: NA
J gene: TRBJ1-6
clone size: NA
CDR3 protein: CASSEKYAVMGNSPLHF
CDR3 DNA: TGTGCCAGCAGTGAAAAATATGCTGTTATGGGGAATTCACCCCTCCACTTT

V gene: TRBV7-2
D gene: NA
J gene: TRBJ2-7
clone size: NA
CDR3 protein: CASSRTGVGYEQYF
CDR3 DNA: TGTGCCAGCAGCCGAACAGGAGTAGGCTACGAGCAGTACTTC

V gene: TRBV7-2
D gene: NA
J gene: TRBJ1-2
clone size: few
CDR3 protein: CASSYIMESYGYTF
CDR3 DNA: TGTGCCAGCAGCTATATCATGGAGTCTTATGGCTACACCTTC

V gene: TRBV29-1
D gene: NA
J gene: TRBJ2-7
clone size: NA
CDR3 protein: CSVTDSTGTGEQYF
CDR3 DNA: TGCAGCGTCACGGACAGTACGGGGACGGGGGAGCAGTACTTC

V gene: TRBV11-3
D gene: TRBD1
J gene: TRBJ2-7
clone size: NA
CDR3 protein: CASSLLRGYEQYF
CDR3 DNA: TGTGCCAGCAGCTTACTCAGGGGGTACGAGCAGTACTTC

V gene: TRBV10-3
D gene: TRBD1
J gene: TRBJ2-5
clone size: NA
CDR3 protein: CAIRPGTGVETQYF
CDR3 DNA: TGTGCCATCCGACCTGGGACAGGGGTAGAGACCCAGTACTTC

V gene: TRBV11-2
D gene: TRBD2
J gene: TRBJ2-7
clone size: few
CDR3 protein: CASSPGPGGEQYF
CDR3 DNA: TGTGCCAGCAGCCCGGGACCGGGAGGCGAGCAGTACTTC

V gene: TRBV28
D gene: NA
J gene: TRBJ1-3
clone size: NA
CDR3 protein: CASSSALGPGNTIYF
CDR3 DNA: TGTGCCAGCAGTTCCGCGTTAGGGCCTGGAAACACCATATATTTT

V gene: TRBV5-1
D gene: TRBD1
J gene: TRBJ2-3
clone size: NA
CDR3 protein: CASSLGQGSDTQYF
CDR3 DNA: TGCGCCAGCAGCTTGGGACAGGGTTCAGATACGCAGTATTTT

V gene: TRBV10-2
D gene: NA
J gene: TRBJ1-3
clone size: NA
CDR3 protein: CAAGSGLGNTIYF
CDR3 DNA: TGCGCCGCCGGTTCAGGACTGGGAAACACCATATATTTT

V gene: TRBV9
D gene: TRBD1
J gene: TRBJ2-1
clone size: NA
CDR3 protein: CASSERGQEQFF
CDR3 DNA: TGTGCCAGCAGCGAGAGGGGACAGGAGCAGTTCTTC

V gene: TRBV28
D gene: TRBD2
J gene: TRBJ2-7
clone size: NA
CDR3 protein: CASSSGTINSYEQYF
CDR3 DNA: TGTGCCAGCAGTTCCGGGACTATCAACTCATACGAGCAGTACTTC

V gene: TRBV7-8
D gene: TRBD2
J gene: TRBJ2-1
clone size: NA
CDR3 protein: CASSSSGGPYNEQFF
CDR3 DNA: TGTGCCAGCAGCTCTAGCGGGGGCCCTTACAATGAGCAGTTCTTC

V gene: TRBV10-3
D gene: NA
J gene: TRBJ1-1
clone size: once
CDR3 protein: CAIGRALGNTEAFF
CDR3 DNA: TGTGCCATCGGAAGGGCCCTTGGGAACACTGAAGCTTTCTTT

V gene: TRBV30
D gene: NA
J gene: TRBJ1-2
clone size: NA
CDR3 protein: CAWGHGQGYTF
CDR3 DNA: TGTGCCTGGGGACACGGGCAGGGCTACACCTTC

V gene: TRBV18
D gene: NA
J gene: TRBJ2-2
clone size: NA
CDR3 protein: CASSPPRLAGELFF
CDR3 DNA: TGTGCCAGCTCACCGCCTAGGCTGGCCGGGGAGCTGTTTTTT

V gene: TRBV28
D gene: NA
J gene: TRBJ2-3
clone size: NA
CDR3 protein: CASSLQLTDTQYF
CDR3 DNA: TGTGCCAGCAGTTTACAGCTCACAGATACGCAGTATTTT

V gene: TRBV9
D gene: NA
J gene: TRBJ1-4
clone size: NA
CDR3 protein: CASSVLEGADEKLFF
CDR3 DNA: TGTGCCAGCAGCGTTTTAGAAGGGGCCGATGAAAAACTGTTTTTT

V gene: TRBV7-2
D gene: NA
J gene: TRBJ2-3
clone size: NA
CDR3 protein: CASSLGTDTQYF
CDR3 DNA: TGTGCCAGCAGCCTCGGTACAGATACGCAGTATTTT

V gene: TRBV7-3
D gene: TRBD2
J gene: TRBJ2-5
clone size: NA
CDR3 protein: CASSLGPAGAQETQYF
CDR3 DNA: TGTGCCAGCAGCTTAGGTCCAGCGGGGGCCCAAGAGACCCAGTACTTC

V gene: TRBV5-1
D gene: NA
J gene: TRBJ2-7
clone size: NA
CDR3 protein: CASSPRSDVYEQYF
CDR3 DNA: TGCGCCAGCAGCCCCCGTAGCGATGTTTACGAGCAGTACTTC

V gene: TRBV30
D gene: NA
J gene: TRBJ2-3
clone size: NA
CDR3 protein: CAWTRRGITDTQYF
CDR3 DNA: TGTGCCTGGACCCGGAGGGGAATAACAGATACGCAGTATTTT

V gene: TRBV5-5
D gene: NA
J gene: TRBJ2-7
clone size: NA
CDR3 protein: CASSLLSSYEQYF
CDR3 DNA: TGTGCCAGCAGCTTACTATCCTCCTACGAGCAGTACTTC

V gene: TRBV5-4
D gene: NA
J gene: TRBJ2-1
clone size: NA
CDR3 protein: CASSLAGQGLMYEQFF
CDR3 DNA: TGTGCCAGCAGCTTGGCCGGGCAGGGGCTTATGTATGAGCAGTTCTTC

V gene: TRBV6-5
D gene: NA
J gene: TRBJ1-1
clone size: NA
CDR3 protein: CASRRQYQNTEAFF
CDR3 DNA: TGTGCCAGCCGCCGACAGTATCAGAACACTGAAGCTTTCTTT

V gene: TRBV29-1
D gene: NA
J gene: TRBJ2-7
clone size: NA
CDR3 protein: CSVGRGSYEQYF
CDR3 DNA: TGCAGCGTTGGCAGGGGCTCCTACGAGCAGTACTTC

V gene: TRBV11-2
D gene: TRBD1
J gene: TRBJ1-2
clone size: NA
CDR3 protein: CASSLGGTGDNTF
CDR3 DNA: TGTGCCAGCAGCTTAGGGGGGACAGGGGACAACACCTTC

V gene: TRBV11-2
D gene: TRBD2
J gene: TRBJ2-1
clone size: NA
CDR3 protein: CASSLGTSGGNEQFF
CDR3 DNA: TGTGCCAGCAGCTTAGGGACTAGCGGGGGGAATGAGCAGTTCTTC

V gene: TRBV4-2
D gene: TRBD1
J gene: TRBJ1-5
clone size: NA
CDR3 protein: CASSPTGTGGQPQHF
CDR3 DNA: TGTGCCAGCAGCCCGACAGGGACGGGGGGTCAGCCCCAGCATTTT

V gene: TRBV30
D gene: NA
J gene: TRBJ2-7
clone size: once
CDR3 protein: CAWTSNRYEQYF
CDR3 DNA: TGTGCCTGGACCTCAAATCGCTACGAGCAGTACTTC

V gene: TRBV19
D gene: TRBD1
J gene: TRBJ2-5
clone size: NA
CDR3 protein: CASSIRGLKYF
CDR3 DNA: TGTGCCAGTAGTATCAGGGGGCTTAAGTACTTC

V gene: TRBV5-6
D gene: TRBD1
J gene: TRBJ1-2
clone size: once
CDR3 protein: CASSGGGGQAYGYTF
CDR3 DNA: TGTGCCAGCAGCGGGGGGGGTGGACAGGCCTATGGCTACACCTTC

V gene: TRBV5-1
D gene: NA
J gene: TRBJ2-7
clone size: NA
CDR3 protein: CASSPEGTPNYEQYF
CDR3 DNA: TGCGCCAGCAGCCCGGAAGGGACACCAAACTACGAGCAGTACTTC

V gene: TRBV28
D gene: TRBD1
J gene: TRBJ2-7
clone size: NA
CDR3 protein: CASSHFGQGDYEQYF
CDR3 DNA: TGTGCCAGCAGCCACTTTGGACAGGGAGACTACGAGCAGTACTTC

V gene: TRBV9
D gene: NA
J gene: TRBJ1-1
clone size: NA
CDR3 protein: CASSVAVGQGTEAFF
CDR3 DNA: TGTGCCAGCAGCGTAGCAGTAGGGCAGGGGACTGAAGCTTTCTTT

V gene: TRBV7-8
D gene: TRBD2
J gene: TRBJ2-3
clone size: NA
CDR3 protein: CASSLGVNGGAGYF
CDR3 DNA: TGTGCCAGCAGCTTAGGAGTAAACGGGGGGGCGGGGTATTTT

V gene: TRBV9
D gene: NA
J gene: TRBJ1-4
clone size: NA
CDR3 protein: CASSVGSGGEKLFF
CDR3 DNA: TGTGCCAGCAGCGTAGGCTCAGGTGGAGAAAAACTGTTTTTT

V gene: TRBV10-3
D gene: NA
J gene: TRBJ1-4
clone size: NA
CDR3 protein: CAISPQPNEKLFF
CDR3 DNA: TGTGCCATCAGCCCCCAGCCTAATGAAAAACTGTTTTTT

V gene: TRBV5-1
D gene: TRBD1
J gene: TRBJ2-7
clone size: NA
CDR3 protein: CASSLGTGVYEQYF
CDR3 DNA: TGCGCCAGCAGCTTGGGGACAGGAGTATACGAGCAGTACTTC

V gene: TRBV20-1
D gene: NA
J gene: TRBJ1-2
clone size: NA
CDR3 protein: CSATIYGYTF
CDR3 DNA: TGCAGTGCTACCATCTATGGCTACACCTTC

V gene: TRBV10-3
D gene: NA
J gene: TRBJ1-1
clone size: once
CDR3 protein: CAISTGLGTEAFF
CDR3 DNA: TGTGCCATCAGCACAGGGTTGGGAACTGAAGCTTTCTTT

V gene: TRBV7-9
D gene: NA
J gene: TRBJ2-3
clone size: NA
CDR3 protein: CASSLQQSTTDTQYF
CDR3 DNA: TGTGCCAGCAGCTTACAACAGTCAACGACAGATACGCAGTATTTT

V gene: TRBV6-5
D gene: TRBD2
J gene: TRBJ2-7
clone size: NA
CDR3 protein: CASSPGAGGTYEQYF
CDR3 DNA: TGTGCCAGCAGCCCGGGGGCGGGGGGTACATACGAGCAGTACTTC